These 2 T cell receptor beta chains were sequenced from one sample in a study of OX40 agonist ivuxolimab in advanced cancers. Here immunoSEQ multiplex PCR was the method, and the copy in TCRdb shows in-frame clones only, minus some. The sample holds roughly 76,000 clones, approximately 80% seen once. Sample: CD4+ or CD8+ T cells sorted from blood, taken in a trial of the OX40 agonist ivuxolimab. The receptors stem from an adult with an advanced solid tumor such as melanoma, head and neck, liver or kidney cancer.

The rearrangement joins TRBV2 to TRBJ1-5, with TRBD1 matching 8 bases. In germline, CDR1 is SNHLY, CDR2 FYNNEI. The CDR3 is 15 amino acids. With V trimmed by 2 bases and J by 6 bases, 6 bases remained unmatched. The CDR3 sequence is CASSEPTGVGQPQHF. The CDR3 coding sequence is TGTGCCAGCAGTGAACCGACAGGGGTAGGTCAGCCCCAGCATTTT.

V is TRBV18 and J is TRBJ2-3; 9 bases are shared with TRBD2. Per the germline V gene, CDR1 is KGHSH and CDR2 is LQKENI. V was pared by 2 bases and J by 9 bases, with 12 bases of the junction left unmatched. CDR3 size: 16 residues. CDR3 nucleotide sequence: TGTGCCAGCTCACCAATTCAGCGGGGGGACCCGGGAACGCAGTATTTT. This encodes CASSPIQRGDPGTQYF.